This T cell receptor beta chain is drawn from a study of blood T cell repertoires in COVID-19. Germline CDR1 SGHRS, CDR2 YFSETQ. The length of the CDR3 is 13 residues. The V and J ends lost 4 bases and 2 bases respectively, with 7 bases between them. This table comes from immunoSEQ multiplex PCR, and its TCRdb copy is limited to in-frame clones, with some not included. The sample has tens of thousands of clones, around 80% seen once. Sequenced: peripheral blood. V is TRBV5-1 and J is TRBJ2-1; D is undetermined. This receptor was obtained from a man aged 55 to 70 with active or convalescent COVID-19. The CDR3 DNA follows: TGCGCCAGCAGCACTGACACCTACAATGAGCAGTTCTTC. It encodes CASSTDTYNEQFF.